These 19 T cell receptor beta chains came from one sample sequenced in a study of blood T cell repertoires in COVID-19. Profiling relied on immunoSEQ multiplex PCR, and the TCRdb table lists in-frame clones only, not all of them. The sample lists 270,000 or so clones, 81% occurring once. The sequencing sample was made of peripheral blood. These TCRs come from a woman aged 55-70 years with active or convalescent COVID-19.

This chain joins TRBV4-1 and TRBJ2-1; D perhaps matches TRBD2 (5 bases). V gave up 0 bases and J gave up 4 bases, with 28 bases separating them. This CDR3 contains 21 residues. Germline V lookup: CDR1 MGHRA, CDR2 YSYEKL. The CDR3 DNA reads TGCGCCAGCAGCCAAGAGATCAGATTCGTTCCCCTAGCCGCGGTTTACAATGAGCAGTTCTTC. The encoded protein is CASSQEIRFVPLAAVYNEQFF.

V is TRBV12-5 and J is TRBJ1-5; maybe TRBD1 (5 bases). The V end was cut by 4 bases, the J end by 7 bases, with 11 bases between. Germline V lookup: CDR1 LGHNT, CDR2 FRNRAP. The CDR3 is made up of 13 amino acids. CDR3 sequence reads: CASGSLGVQPQHF. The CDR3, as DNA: TGTGCTAGTGGTTCCTTAGGGGTGCAGCCCCAGCATTTT.

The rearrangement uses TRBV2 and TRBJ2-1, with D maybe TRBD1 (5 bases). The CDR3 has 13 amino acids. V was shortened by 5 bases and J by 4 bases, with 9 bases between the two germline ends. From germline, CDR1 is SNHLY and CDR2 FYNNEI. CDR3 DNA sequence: TGTGCCAGCAGTCGAGACAGTTACAATGAGCAGTTCTTC. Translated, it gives CASSRDSYNEQFF.

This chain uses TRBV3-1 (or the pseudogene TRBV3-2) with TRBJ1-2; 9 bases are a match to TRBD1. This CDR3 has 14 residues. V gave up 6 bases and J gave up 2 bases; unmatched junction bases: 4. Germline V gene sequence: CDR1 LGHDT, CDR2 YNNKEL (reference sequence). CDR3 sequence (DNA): TGTGCCAGCAGGGTCGGACAGGGGAACTATGGCTACACCTTC. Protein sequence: CASRVGQGNYGYTF.

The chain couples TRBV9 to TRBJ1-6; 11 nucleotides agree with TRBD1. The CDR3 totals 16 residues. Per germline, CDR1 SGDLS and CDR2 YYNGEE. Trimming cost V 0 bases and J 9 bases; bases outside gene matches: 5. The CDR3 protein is CASSVGPGTGGSPLHF. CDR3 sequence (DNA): TGTGCCAGCAGCGTAGGCCCCGGGACAGGGGGTTCACCCCTCCACTTT.

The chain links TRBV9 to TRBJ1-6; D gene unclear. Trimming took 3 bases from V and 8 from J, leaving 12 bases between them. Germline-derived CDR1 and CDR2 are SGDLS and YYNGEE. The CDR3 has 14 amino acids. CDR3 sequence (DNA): TGTGCCAGCAGCGATCAGGTGACCCATTCACCCCTCCACTTT. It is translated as CASSDQVTHSPLHF.

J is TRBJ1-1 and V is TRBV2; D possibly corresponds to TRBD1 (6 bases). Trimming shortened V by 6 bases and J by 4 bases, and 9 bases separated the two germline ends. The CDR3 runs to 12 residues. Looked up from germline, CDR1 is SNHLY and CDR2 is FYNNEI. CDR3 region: CASRDSVTEAFF. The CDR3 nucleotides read TGTGCCAGCAGGGACAGCGTCACTGAAGCTTTCTTT.

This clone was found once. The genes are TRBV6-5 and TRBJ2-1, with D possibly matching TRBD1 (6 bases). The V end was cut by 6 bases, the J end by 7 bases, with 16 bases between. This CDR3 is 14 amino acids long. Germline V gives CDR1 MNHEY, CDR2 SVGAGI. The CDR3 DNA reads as TGTGCCAGCAGGCCCGACAGGTTCCCGAATGAGCAGTTCTTC. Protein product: CASRPDRFPNEQFF.

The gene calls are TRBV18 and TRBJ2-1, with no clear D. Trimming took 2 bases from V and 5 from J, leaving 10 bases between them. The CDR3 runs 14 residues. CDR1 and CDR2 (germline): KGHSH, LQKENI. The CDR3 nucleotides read TGTGCCAGCTCACCATTTAACGGAGACAATGAGCAGTTCTTC. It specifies CASSPFNGDNEQFF.

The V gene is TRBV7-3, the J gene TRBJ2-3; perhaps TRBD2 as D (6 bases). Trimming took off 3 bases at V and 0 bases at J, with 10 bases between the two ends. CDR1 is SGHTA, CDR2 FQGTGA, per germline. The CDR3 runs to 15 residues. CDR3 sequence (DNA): TGTGCCAGCAGCTTGGCGGGAACGAGCACAGATACGCAGTATTTT. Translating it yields CASSLAGTSTDTQYF.

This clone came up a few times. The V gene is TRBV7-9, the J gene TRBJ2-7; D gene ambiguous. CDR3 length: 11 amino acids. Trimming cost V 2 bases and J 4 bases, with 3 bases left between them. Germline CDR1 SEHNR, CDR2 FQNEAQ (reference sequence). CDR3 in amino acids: CASSLTYEQYF. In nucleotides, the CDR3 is TGTGCCAGCAGCTTAACTTACGAGCAGTACTTC.

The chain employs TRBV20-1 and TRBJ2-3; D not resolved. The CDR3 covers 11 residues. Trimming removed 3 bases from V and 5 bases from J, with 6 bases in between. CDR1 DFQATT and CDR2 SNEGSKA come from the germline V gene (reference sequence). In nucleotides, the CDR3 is TGCAGTGCTAGCAAACTAGATACGCAGTATTTT. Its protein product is CSASKLDTQYF.

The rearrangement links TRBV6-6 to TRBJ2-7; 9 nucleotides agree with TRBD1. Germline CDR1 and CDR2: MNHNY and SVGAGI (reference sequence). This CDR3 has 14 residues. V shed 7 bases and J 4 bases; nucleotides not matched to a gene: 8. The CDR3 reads CASIPGTGRYEQYF. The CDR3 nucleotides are TGTGCCAGCATCCCCGGGACAGGGAGGTACGAGCAGTACTTC.

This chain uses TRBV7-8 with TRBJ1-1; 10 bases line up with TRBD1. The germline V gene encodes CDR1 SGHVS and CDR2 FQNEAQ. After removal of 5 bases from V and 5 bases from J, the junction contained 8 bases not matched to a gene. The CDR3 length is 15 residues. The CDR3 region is CASSARQGAGTEAFF. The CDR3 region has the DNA TGTGCCAGCAGCGCAAGACAGGGGGCAGGAACTGAAGCTTTCTTT.

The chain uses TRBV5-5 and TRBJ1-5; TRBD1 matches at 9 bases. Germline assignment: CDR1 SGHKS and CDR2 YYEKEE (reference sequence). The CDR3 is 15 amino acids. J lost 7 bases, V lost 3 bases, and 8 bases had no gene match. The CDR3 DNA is TGTGCCAGCAGCTATAGTGGACAGGGGAGACAGCCCCAGCATTTT. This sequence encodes CASSYSGQGRQPQHF.

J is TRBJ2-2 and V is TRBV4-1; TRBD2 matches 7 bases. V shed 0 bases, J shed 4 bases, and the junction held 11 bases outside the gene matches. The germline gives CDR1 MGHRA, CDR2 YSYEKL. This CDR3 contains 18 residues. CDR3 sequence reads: CASSQDPRQRGGTGELFF. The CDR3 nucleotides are TGCGCCAGCAGCCAAGATCCGAGACAGCGGGGAGGCACCGGGGAGCTGTTTTTT.

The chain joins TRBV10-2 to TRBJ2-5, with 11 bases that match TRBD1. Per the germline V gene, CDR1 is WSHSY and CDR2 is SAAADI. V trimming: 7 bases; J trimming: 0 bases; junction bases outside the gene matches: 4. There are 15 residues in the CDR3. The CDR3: CASNRDRGNQETQYF. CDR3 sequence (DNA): TGCGCCAGCAACCGGGACAGGGGGAACCAAGAGACCCAGTACTTC.

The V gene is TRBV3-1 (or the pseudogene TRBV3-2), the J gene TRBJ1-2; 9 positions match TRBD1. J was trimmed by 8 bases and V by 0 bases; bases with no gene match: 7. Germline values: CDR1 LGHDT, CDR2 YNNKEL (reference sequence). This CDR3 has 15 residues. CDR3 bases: TGTGCCAGCAGCCAAGATACAGGGGGCAAGGGGGGCTACACCTTC. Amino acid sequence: CASSQDTGGKGGYTF.

CDR3 protein: CATSGGLIQETQYF. For the CDR3, the DNA is TGTGCCACCAGCGGAGGACTAATCCAAGAGACCCAGTACTTC. The chain combines TRBV15 with TRBJ2-5; D is possibly TRBD2 (6 bases). Germline V CDR1 and CDR2: LNHNV, YYDKDF (reference sequence). V lost 5 bases and J lost 1, with 11 bases in between. The CDR3 consists of 14 residues.